This T cell receptor beta chain was sequenced in a study of cytomegalovirus exposure and HLA in healthy donors. V was pared by 5 bases and J by 5 bases, with 18 bases between. Germline CDR1 SGHVS, CDR2 FQNEAQ. The CDR3 loop spans 15 amino acids. With respect to this clone: Its antigen is not identified.

Some clones are missing from TCRdb's copy, which holds only in-frame ones; the method was immunoSEQ multiplex PCR. Of 150,000 to 200,000 clones listed, roughly 85% are singletons. Study results and limitations: Most TCR sequences proved rare, with some public TCRs found in many donors.

This receptor was identified in a man aged 18-30 years in good health and CMV-seropositive. Sequenced input: PBMCs. J is TRBJ1-2 and V is TRBV7-8; D is undetermined. CDR3 in amino acids: CASSLLGGPKYGYTF. As DNA, the CDR3 is TGTGCCAGCAGCCTCCTGGGAGGACCGAAATATGGCTACACCTTC.